One sample yielded the 16 T cell receptor beta chains listed below, sequenced in a study of T cells after yellow fever vaccination. From the 5' RACE reads, TCRdb called clonotypes with MiXCR, one entry per CDR3 protein. The data show some 390,000 distinct CDR3 sequences, with around 6.5% seen just once and over 14% held by the top ten. The material was PBMCs, obtained 5 days after the yellow fever booster vaccination. The source is a man younger than 40 who received the YFV17D yellow fever vaccine.

The table lists this clonotype with many counts. The rearrangement joins TRBV9 to TRBJ2-1; the match to TRBD2 covers 10 bases. CDR1 and CDR2 (germline): SGDLS, YYNGEE. The CDR3 covers 16 residues. Losses at the gene ends were 2 bases for V and 4 bases for J; bases not matched to a gene: 6. The CDR3 sequence is CASSVTGTSVYNEQFF. The CDR3 nucleotides read TGTGCCAGCAGCGTGACCGGGACTAGCGTATACAATGAGCAGTTCTTC.

This clonotype has only a few counts. V and J are TRBV7-2 and TRBJ2-5; TRBD1 agrees at 9 bases. Trimming cost V 2 bases and J 2 bases; bases outside gene matches: 6. Germline CDR1 SGHTA, CDR2 FQGNSA. The CDR3 extends over 16 amino acids. This CDR3 is CASSLTVGTGQETQYF. The DNA for the CDR3 is TGTGCCAGCAGCTTAACGGTCGGGACAGGGCAAGAGACCCAGTACTTC.

This clonotype was detected ten times or more. The CDR3 loop is CASSWGVDEQYF. CDR3 coding DNA: TGTGCCAGCAGCTGGGGCGTGGACGAGCAGTACTTC. The chain couples TRBV7-9 to TRBJ2-7, with TRBD1 as a possible D gene (5 bases). The CDR3 consists of 12 residues. CDR1 is SEHNR, CDR2 FQNEAQ, per germline (reference sequence). The V gene lost 4 bases and the J gene lost 5 bases, with 9 bases spanning the gap.

This rearrangement joins TRBV29-1 to TRBJ2-5; possible D gene TRBD2, 6 bases. The germline V gene encodes CDR1 SQVTM and CDR2 ANQGSEA. The CDR3 loop spans 14 amino acids. The V end was cut by 4 bases, the J end by 5 bases, with 17 bases between. The CDR3 region is CSVVVQGTWETQYF. For the CDR3, the DNA is TGCAGCGTTGTGGTTCAAGGGACTTGGGAGACCCAGTACTTC.

In this sample, this clonotype turned up many times. The genes are TRBV11-2 and TRBJ2-6; a weak D match, TRBD2 (6 bases). This CDR3 spans 18 amino acids. Between the trimmed V and J ends, which lost 0 bases and 0 bases, there was a span of 12 bases. Per germline, CDR1 SGHAT and CDR2 FQNNGV. The CDR3 region is CASSLDLGLSSGANVLTF. The CDR3 region has the DNA TGTGCCAGCAGCTTAGATTTGGGACTTAGCTCTGGGGCCAACGTCCTGACTTTC. Filled out from reference TRBV11-2 and TRBJ2-6, the complete variable domain reads EAGVAQSPRYKIIEKRQSVAFWCNPISGHATLYWYQQILGQGPKLLIQFQNNGVVDDSQLPKDRFSAERLKGVDSTLKIQPAKLEDSAVYLCASSLDLGLSSGANVLTFGAGSRLTVL.

This clonotype was picked up a small number of times. V gene TRBV3-1 combines with J gene TRBJ1-3, with unresolved D. V lost 3 bases, J lost 2 bases, and 11 bases lay in between. The CDR3 has 15 amino acids. Looked up from germline, CDR1 is LGHDT and CDR2 is YNNKEL (reference sequence). The CDR3 region is CASSHRDLPGNTIYF. CDR3 nucleotide sequence: TGTGCCAGCAGCCATCGCGACTTACCTGGAAACACCATATATTTT.

The rearrangement links TRBV20-1 to TRBJ1-5; 7 bases match TRBD1. The germline gives CDR1 DFQATT, CDR2 SNEGSKA (reference sequence). Trimming removed 4 bases from V and 0 bases from J; junction bases left unmatched: 6. CDR3 size: 15 residues. The CDR3 sequence is CSATRGTDSNQPQHF. The CDR3 nucleotides read TGCAGTGCTACAAGGGGGACAGATAGCAATCAGCCCCAGCATTTT.

This clonotype was observed many times. V usage is TRBV29-1 and J usage is TRBJ2-5; tentative D call: TRBD2 (5 bases). The CDR3 length is 11 residues. CDR1 SQVTM and CDR2 ANQGSEA come from the germline V gene. V dropped 4 bases and J dropped 7 bases, with 10 bases sitting between them. The CDR3 loop is CSVVLRGTQYF. The CDR3 DNA follows: TGCAGCGTTGTACTTCGGGGGACCCAGTACTTC.

This clonotype has just a few counts. CDR3 protein: CASRQQDNEQFF. CDR3 in DNA: TGTGCCAGCAGACAACAGGACAATGAGCAGTTCTTC. The chain uses TRBV3-1 and TRBJ2-1, with D perhaps matching TRBD1 (5 bases). Deletions cut 6 bases from V and 5 bases from J, with 8 bases between. This CDR3 is 12 amino acids long. Germline V gene data show CDR1 as LGHDT and CDR2 as YNNKEL (reference sequence).

The chain uses TRBV6-2 or TRBV6-3 and TRBJ1-5, with D unresolved. The CDR3 runs 14 residues. The V end was cut by 2 bases, the J end by 7 bases, with 12 bases between. Germline V gene lookup returns CDR1 MNHEY and CDR2 SVGEGT. The CDR3, as DNA: TGTGCCAGCAGTTACGTCTCCCCGGGGCAGCCCCAGCATTTT. Translation gives CASSYVSPGQPQHF.

This clonotype was recorded a few times. The V call is TRBV11-1, the J call TRBJ2-6, with 12 bases matching TRBD1. This CDR3 spans 18 amino acids. Germline trimming cut 5 bases from V and 2 bases from J; bases unmatched to any gene: 7. Germline CDR1 is SGHAT and CDR2 is FQDESV (reference sequence). The DNA of the CDR3 is TGTGCCAGCAGCCCAATGGGGGACAGGGGGCCTGGGGCCAACGTCCTGACTTTC. Translating gives CASSPMGDRGPGANVLTF.

There are many counts of this clonotype. The chain has TRBV6-5 and TRBJ2-2, with TRBD2 identical over 8 bases. The germline CDR1 and CDR2 sequences are MNHEY and SVGAGI. The CDR3 runs 14 residues. V was clipped by 6 bases and J by 2 bases; unmatched bases: 2. CDR3 nucleotide sequence: TGTGCCAGCAGGACTAGCGCCAACACCGGGGAGCTGTTTTTT. This encodes CASRTSANTGELFF.

This clonotype was counted only a few times. The chain carries TRBV12-3 or TRBV12-4 and TRBJ2-2; 7 bases fit TRBD1. There are 16 residues in the CDR3. Trimming at V came to 3 bases and at J to 0 bases, leaving 4 bases not matched to a gene. CDR3 sequence (DNA): TGTGCCAGCAGTTTTTACGGGACAGCGAACACCGGGGAGCTGTTTTTT. Its protein is CASSFYGTANTGELFF.

This chain links TRBV7-2 with TRBJ1-5; D may be TRBD1 (5 bases). This CDR3 contains 15 residues. Trimming shortened V by 5 bases and J by 6 bases, and 17 bases separated the two germline ends. Germline CDR1 SGHTA, CDR2 FQGNSA. Here the CDR3 reads CASSPGHLESQPQHF. The CDR3 coding sequence is TGTGCCAGCAGCCCCGGACACCTGGAAAGTCAGCCCCAGCATTTT.

V usage is TRBV18 and J usage is TRBJ2-1, with 9 bases aligning to TRBD1. CDR3 length: 16 residues. The V gene end was trimmed by 3 bases and the J gene end by 6 bases; junction bases not matched to a gene: 9. The V gene's germline CDR1 is KGHSH and CDR2 LQKENI. As DNA, the CDR3 is TGTGCCAGCTCACCGCCGACAGGGGGGATTATCAATGAGCAGTTCTTC. As protein: CASSPPTGGIINEQFF.

This clonotype was seen a handful of times. The rearrangement links TRBV27 to TRBJ1-1, with a weak D call TRBD1 (6 bases). The V and J ends lost 5 bases and 11 bases respectively, with 18 bases between them. The CDR3 is made up of 13 amino acids. CDR1 is MNHEY, CDR2 SMNVEV, per germline (reference sequence). This CDR3 is CASSQQGPLAAFF. In DNA, the CDR3 is TGTGCCAGCAGTCAACAGGGCCCCTTAGCCGCTTTCTTT.